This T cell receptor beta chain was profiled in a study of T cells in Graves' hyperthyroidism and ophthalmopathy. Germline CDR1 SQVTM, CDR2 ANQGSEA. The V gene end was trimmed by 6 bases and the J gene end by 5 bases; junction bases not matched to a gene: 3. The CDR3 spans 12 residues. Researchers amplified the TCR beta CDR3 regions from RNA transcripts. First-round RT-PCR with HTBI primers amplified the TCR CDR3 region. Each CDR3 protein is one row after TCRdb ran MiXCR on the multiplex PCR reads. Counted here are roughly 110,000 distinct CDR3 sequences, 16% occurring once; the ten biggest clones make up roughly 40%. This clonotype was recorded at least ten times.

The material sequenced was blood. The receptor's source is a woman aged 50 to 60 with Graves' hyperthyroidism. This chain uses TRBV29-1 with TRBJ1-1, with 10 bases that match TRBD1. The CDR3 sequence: CSVGQGGTEAFF. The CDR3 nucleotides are TGCAGCGTAGGACAGGGGGGGACTGAAGCTTTCTTT.